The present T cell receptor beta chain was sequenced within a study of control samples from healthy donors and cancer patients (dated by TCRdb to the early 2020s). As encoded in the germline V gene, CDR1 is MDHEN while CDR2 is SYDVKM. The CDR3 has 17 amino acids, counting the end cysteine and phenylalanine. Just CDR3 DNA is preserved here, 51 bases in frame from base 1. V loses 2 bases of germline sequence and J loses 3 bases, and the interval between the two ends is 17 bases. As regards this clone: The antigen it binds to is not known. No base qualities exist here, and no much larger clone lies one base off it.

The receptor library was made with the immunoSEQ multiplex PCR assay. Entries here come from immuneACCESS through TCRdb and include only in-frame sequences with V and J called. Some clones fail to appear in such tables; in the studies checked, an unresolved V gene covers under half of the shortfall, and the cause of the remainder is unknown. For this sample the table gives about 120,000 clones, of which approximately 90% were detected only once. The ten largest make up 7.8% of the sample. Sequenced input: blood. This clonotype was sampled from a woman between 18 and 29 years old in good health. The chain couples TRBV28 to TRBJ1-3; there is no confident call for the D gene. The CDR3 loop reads CASSLPSLGSGGNTIYF. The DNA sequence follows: TGTGCCAGCAGTTTACCGTCTCTGGGGTCGGGTGGAAACACCATATATTTT.